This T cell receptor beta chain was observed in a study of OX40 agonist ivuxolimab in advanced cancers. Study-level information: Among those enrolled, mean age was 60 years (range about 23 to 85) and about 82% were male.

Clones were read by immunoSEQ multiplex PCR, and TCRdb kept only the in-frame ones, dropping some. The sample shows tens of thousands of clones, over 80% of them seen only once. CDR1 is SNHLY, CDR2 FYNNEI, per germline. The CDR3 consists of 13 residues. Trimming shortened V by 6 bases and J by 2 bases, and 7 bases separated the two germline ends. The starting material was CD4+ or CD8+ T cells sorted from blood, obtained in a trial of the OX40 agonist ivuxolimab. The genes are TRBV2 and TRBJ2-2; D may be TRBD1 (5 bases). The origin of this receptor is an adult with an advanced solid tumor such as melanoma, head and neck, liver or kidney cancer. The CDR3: CASRQVNTGELFF. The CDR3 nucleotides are TGTGCCAGCAGACAGGTCAACACCGGGGAGCTGTTTTTT.